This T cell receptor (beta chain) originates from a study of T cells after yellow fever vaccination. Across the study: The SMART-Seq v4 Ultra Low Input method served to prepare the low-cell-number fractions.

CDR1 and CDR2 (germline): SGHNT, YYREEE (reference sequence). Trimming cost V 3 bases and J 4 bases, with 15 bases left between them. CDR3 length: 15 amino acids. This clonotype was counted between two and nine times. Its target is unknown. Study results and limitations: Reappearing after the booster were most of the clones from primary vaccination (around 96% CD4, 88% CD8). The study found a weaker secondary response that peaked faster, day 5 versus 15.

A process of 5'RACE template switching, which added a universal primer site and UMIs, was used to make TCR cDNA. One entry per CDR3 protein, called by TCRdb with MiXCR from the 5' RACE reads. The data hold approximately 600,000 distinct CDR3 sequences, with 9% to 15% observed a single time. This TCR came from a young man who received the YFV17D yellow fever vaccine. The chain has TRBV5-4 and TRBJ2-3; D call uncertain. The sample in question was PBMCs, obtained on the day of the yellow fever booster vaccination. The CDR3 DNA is TGTGCCAGCAGCTCCCAAACGGGTTCCGCAGATACGCAGTATTTT. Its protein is CASSSQTGSADTQYF.